This record looks at one T cell receptor (beta chain) sequence and its context. The source of the sample is a study of blood T cell repertoires in COVID-19. Trimming removed 5 bases from V and 6 bases from J, with 14 bases in between. CDR1 MDHEN and CDR2 SYDVKM come from the germline V gene. The CDR3 has 14 residues. The assay was immunoSEQ multiplex PCR, and TCRdb's table has in-frame clones only and misses some. This sample has more than 250,000 clones, with approximately 92% found just once. Sequencing used PBMCs or T cells enriched from blood (not recorded which). The clonotype comes from a woman in her twenties or thirties who had recovered from COVID-19. The V and J genes are TRBV28 and TRBJ1-5, with D perhaps TRBD1 (5 bases). The CDR3 DNA reads as TGTGCCAGCAGTCGGGACTACTCGGCTCAGCCCCAGCATTTT. Translated, it gives CASSRDYSAQPQHF.